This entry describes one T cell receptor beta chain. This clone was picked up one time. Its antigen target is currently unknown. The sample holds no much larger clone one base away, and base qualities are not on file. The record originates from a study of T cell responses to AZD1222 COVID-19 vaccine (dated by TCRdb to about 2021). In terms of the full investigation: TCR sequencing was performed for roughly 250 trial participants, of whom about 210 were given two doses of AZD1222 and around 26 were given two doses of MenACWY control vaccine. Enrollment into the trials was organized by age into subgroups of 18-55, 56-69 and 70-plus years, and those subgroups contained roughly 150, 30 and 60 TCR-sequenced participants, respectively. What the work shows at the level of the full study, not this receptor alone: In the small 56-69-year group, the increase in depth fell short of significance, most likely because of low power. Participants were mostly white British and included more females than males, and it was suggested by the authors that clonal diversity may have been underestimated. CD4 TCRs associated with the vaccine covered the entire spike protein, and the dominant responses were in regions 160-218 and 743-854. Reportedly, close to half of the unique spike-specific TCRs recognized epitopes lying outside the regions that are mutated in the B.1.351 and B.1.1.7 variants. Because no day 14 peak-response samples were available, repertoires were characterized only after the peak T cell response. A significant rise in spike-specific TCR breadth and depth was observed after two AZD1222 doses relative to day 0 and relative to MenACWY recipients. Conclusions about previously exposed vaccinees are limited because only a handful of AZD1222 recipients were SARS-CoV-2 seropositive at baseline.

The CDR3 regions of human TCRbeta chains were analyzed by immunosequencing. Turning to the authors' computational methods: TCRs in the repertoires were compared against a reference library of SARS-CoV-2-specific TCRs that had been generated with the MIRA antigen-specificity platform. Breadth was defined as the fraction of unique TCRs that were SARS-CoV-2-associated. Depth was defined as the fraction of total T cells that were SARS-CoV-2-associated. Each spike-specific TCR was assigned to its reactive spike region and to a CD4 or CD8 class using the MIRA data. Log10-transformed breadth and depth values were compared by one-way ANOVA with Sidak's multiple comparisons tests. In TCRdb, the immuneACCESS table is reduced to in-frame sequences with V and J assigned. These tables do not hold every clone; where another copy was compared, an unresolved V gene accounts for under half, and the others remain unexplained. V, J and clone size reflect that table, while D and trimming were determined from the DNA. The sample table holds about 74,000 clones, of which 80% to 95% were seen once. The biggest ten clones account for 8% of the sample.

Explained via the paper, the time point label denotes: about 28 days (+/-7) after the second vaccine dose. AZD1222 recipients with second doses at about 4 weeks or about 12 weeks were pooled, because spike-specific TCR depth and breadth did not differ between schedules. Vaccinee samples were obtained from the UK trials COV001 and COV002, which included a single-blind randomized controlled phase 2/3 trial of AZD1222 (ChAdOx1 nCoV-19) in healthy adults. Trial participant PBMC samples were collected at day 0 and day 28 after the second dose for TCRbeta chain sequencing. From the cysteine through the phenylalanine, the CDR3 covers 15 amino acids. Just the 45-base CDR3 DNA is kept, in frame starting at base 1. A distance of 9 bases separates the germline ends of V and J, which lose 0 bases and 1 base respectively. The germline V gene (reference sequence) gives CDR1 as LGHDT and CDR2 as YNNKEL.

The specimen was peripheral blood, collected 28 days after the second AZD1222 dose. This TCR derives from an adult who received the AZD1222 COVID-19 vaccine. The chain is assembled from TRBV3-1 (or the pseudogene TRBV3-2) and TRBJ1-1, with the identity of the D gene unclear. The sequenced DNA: TGTGCCAGCAGCCAAGAGGAAGGGTGGAACACTGAAGCTTTCTTT. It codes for CASSQEEGWNTEAFF.